This TCR beta chain was sequenced in a study of CD4 T cells in relation to SARS-CoV-2 and coronaviruses. The unexposed donors gave CD4+ T cells in about 2010-2019, prior to COVID-19. The method was immunoSEQ multiplex PCR; TCRdb's version includes in-frame clones alone and lacks a portion of them. The data show tens of thousands of clones, 94% seen once. Sequencing was carried out using naive CD4+ T cells from PBMCs. Regarding subset: naive CD4+ T cells isolated by negative enrichment. The TCR was taken from a human donor in good health.

The CDR3 protein is CASSQGVADYNEQFF. CDR3 sequence (DNA): TGTGCCAGCAGCCAAGGGGTGGCGGATTACAATGAGCAGTTCTTC. J is TRBJ2-1 and V is TRBV4-2; D is unresolved. V lost 1 base and J 4 bases, leaving 11 bases between the germline ends. The germline V gene encodes CDR1 LGHNA and CDR2 YNFKEQ. This CDR3 is 15 amino acids long.